This T cell receptor beta chain was profiled in a study of T cell repertoires in aging, cancer and after chemotherapy. Study summary: Donors were grouped into six age bands spanning 30 or younger through 70 or older.

The study's findings and limits: Compared with age-matched healthy donors, untreated hematological or solid cancer patients showed higher blood TCR clonality. These repertoire data do not allow conclusions about immunological memory after chemotherapy.

A word on this clonotype: Antigen specificity is unknown.

TRB rearrangements spanning V, D and J were amplified using mixed TRB-A/B primers. TCRdb used MiXCR to reprocess the multiplex PCR reads, holding one entry per CDR3 protein. Of about 8,700 distinct CDR3 sequences in the sample, approximately 54% were seen once. This CDR3 is built from 16 residues. In germline, CDR1 is KGHDR, CDR2 SFDVKD. The J segment lost 4 bases and the V segment lost 3 bases, leaving 7 bases of the junction unmatched. TCR beta rearrangements were amplified from peripheral blood genomic DNA. Sequencing was performed on blood. The clonotype originates from a human donor in good health. V is TRBV24-1 and J is TRBJ2-2; 7 positions match TRBD1. CDR3 sequence reads: CATSDPGQAVTGELFF. The CDR3 DNA is TGTGCCACCAGTGATCCAGGACAGGCCGTCACCGGGGAGCTGTTTTTT.